The rows below give T cell receptor beta chains drawn from one sample of a study of long-term antiretroviral therapy in people with HIV. Sequencing used immunoSEQ multiplex PCR; TCRdb keeps in-frame clones, though not all of them. The table lists 20,000 to 25,000 clones, less than 80% of them singletons. The specimen was unsorted PBMCs, collected 1.2 years after starting antiretroviral therapy. These receptors came from a woman between 35 and 50 years old with HIV. CDR3s include the opening cysteine and the closing phenylalanine or tryptophan. D genes are given only for firm matches. Clone size is not always given. Where it is, it says once, few, many or a class for expanded clones.

CASSLSGIGNEKLFF,TGTGCCAGCAGCTTATCGGGGATAGGTAATGAAAAACTGTTTTTT,TRBJ1-4,TRBV11-3,NA,NA
CASSLRGTSGTSTDTQYF,TGTGCCAGCAGCTTGCGCGGGACTAGCGGAACTAGCACAGATACGCAGTATTTT,TRBJ2-3,TRBV11-3,TRBD2,NA
CASSQRTGNTEAFF,TGCGCCAGCAGCCAAAGGACAGGGAACACTGAAGCTTTCTTT,TRBJ1-1,TRBV4-1,TRBD1,once
CASSSTGAGGTNEQFF,TGCGCCAGCAGCTCAACTGGGGCGGGAGGTACTAATGAGCAGTTCTTC,TRBJ2-1,TRBV5-1,TRBD2,NA
CSVELTVSYEQYF,TGCAGCGTTGAACTGACGGTCTCCTACGAGCAGTACTTC,TRBJ2-7,TRBV29-1,NA,few
CASSLEGLAGTYNEQFF,TGTGCCAGCAGCTTGGAGGGGCTAGCGGGGACGTACAATGAGCAGTTCTTC,TRBJ2-1,TRBV5-4,TRBD2,NA
CASSPRGLSTEAFF,TGTGCCAGCTCACCGAGGGGGCTTAGCACTGAAGCTTTCTTT,TRBJ1-1,TRBV18,TRBD1,NA
CASSRQGSNTEAFF,TGTGCCAGCAGCAGACAGGGGTCGAACACTGAAGCTTTCTTT,TRBJ1-1,TRBV6-6,TRBD1,NA
CASSLVKGEGETQYF,TGTGCCAGCAGCTTAGTTAAGGGGGAGGGAGAGACCCAGTACTTC,TRBJ2-5,TRBV7-6,NA,NA
CASSRTNTEAFF,TGTGCCAGCAGCCGGACTAACACTGAAGCTTTCTTT,TRBJ1-1,TRBV7-9,NA,NA
CASSEPGLNEKLFF,TGTGCCAGCAGCGAACCGGGACTGAATGAAAAACTGTTTTTT,TRBJ1-4,TRBV4-2,NA,once
CASSREIGTEAFF,TGTGCCAGCAGTAGGGAAATAGGCACTGAAGCTTTCTTT,TRBJ1-1,TRBV6-5,NA,NA
CASSLGTGGNEQFF,TGCGCCAGCAGCCTGGGGACTGGAGGCAATGAGCAGTTCTTC,TRBJ2-1,TRBV5-1,NA,NA
CASSVDHGSYEQYF,TGTGCCAGCAGCGTTGATCACGGGTCCTACGAGCAGTACTTC,TRBJ2-7,TRBV9,NA,NA
CASSYGTGGYGYTF,TGTGCCAGCAGTTACGGGACAGGGGGATATGGCTACACCTTC,TRBJ1-2,TRBV6-6,TRBD1,few
CASSYSIVTSGNTIYF,TGTGCCAGCAGTTACTCGATAGTAACCTCTGGAAACACCATATATTTT,TRBJ1-3,TRBV6-5,NA,once
CASKGVYGYTF,TGTGCCAGCAAGGGGGTCTATGGCTACACCTTC,TRBJ1-2,TRBV27,NA,NA
CASSFGGTGGSYEQYF,TGTGCCAGCAGTTTTGGCGGGACAGGAGGCTCCTACGAGCAGTACTTC,TRBJ2-7,TRBV27,TRBD1,NA
CASSIRTDSPLHF,TGTGCCAGTAGTATACGGACAGATTCACCCCTCCACTTT,TRBJ1-6,TRBV19,NA,NA
CASSQTGETQYF,TGTGCCAGCAGCCAAACAGGGGAGACCCAGTACTTC,TRBJ2-5,TRBV7-9,NA,NA
CASSPGSGEQFF,TGTGCCAGTAGCCCAGGGTCTGGTGAGCAGTTCTTC,TRBJ2-1,TRBV19,NA,NA
CASSFGGGGENQPQHF,TGTGCCAGCAGCTTCGGGGGGGGAGGGGAGAATCAGCCCCAGCATTTT,TRBJ1-5,TRBV7-8,NA,once
CASSLGSAGEAFF,TGCGCCAGCAGCTTGGGGTCGGCAGGGGAAGCTTTCTTT,TRBJ1-1,TRBV5-1,NA,NA
CASSFWGSEAFF,TGTGCCAGCAGCTTTTGGGGCAGTGAAGCTTTCTTT,TRBJ1-1,TRBV7-9,NA,NA
CASSFMTGKNTGELFF,TGTGCCAGCAGCTTTATGACGGGAAAGAACACCGGGGAGCTGTTTTTT,TRBJ2-2,TRBV7-6,NA,NA
CSVVGGYGYTF,TGCAGCGTAGTGGGAGGCTATGGCTACACCTTC,TRBJ1-2,TRBV29-1,NA,NA
CASSLESTNYGYTF,TGCGCCAGCAGCTTGGAATCCACTAACTATGGCTACACCTTC,TRBJ1-2,TRBV5-1,NA,few
CASSGGTGRNTEAFF,TGTGCCAGCAGCGGAGGGACAGGGAGGAACACTGAAGCTTTCTTT,TRBJ1-1,TRBV9,TRBD1,NA
CASSPDRGPYGYTF,TGTGCCAGCAGTCCGGACAGGGGGCCCTATGGCTACACCTTC,TRBJ1-2,TRBV6-5,TRBD1,NA
CASSSTLAGVGLAKNIQYF,TGTGCCAGCAGCTCTACACTAGCGGGAGTTGGGCTAGCCAAAAACATTCAGTACTTC,TRBJ2-4,TRBV13,TRBD2,NA
CASSTPTGYTDTQYF,TGTGCCAGCAGCACCCCGACAGGGTACACAGATACGCAGTATTTT,TRBJ2-3,TRBV7-2,TRBD1,NA
CASRPWTGDTGELFF,TGTGCCAGCAGACCTTGGACAGGTGACACCGGGGAGCTGTTTTTT,TRBJ2-2,TRBV7-9,TRBD1,NA
CSAQGDAGNTIYF,TGCAGTGCCCAGGGAGACGCTGGAAACACCATATATTTT,TRBJ1-3,TRBV29-1,NA,NA
CASSLKGSGFYGYTF,TGTGCCAGCAGTTTGAAGGGAAGTGGATTTTATGGCTACACCTTC,TRBJ1-2,TRBV27,NA,NA
CASSFWGRGTEAFF,TGTGCCAGCAGCTTTTGGGGGCGCGGCACTGAAGCTTTCTTT,TRBJ1-1,TRBV5-6,NA,NA
CASSQDRAGGTEAFF,TGCGCCAGCAGCCAAGATCGGGCGGGGGGCACTGAAGCTTTCTTT,TRBJ1-1,TRBV4-3,NA,NA